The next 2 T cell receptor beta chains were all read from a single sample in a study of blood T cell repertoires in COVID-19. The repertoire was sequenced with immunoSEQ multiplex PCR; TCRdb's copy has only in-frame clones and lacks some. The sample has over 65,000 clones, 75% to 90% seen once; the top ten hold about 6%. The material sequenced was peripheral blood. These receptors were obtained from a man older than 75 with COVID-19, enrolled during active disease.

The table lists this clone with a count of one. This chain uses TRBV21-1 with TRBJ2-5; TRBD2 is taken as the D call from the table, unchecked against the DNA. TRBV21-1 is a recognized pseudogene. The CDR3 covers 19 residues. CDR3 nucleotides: TGTGCCAGCAGCAGTCCCTTAGCGGCTTCCCTTCTTTACCAAGAGACCCAGTACTTC. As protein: CASSSPLAASLLYQETQYF.

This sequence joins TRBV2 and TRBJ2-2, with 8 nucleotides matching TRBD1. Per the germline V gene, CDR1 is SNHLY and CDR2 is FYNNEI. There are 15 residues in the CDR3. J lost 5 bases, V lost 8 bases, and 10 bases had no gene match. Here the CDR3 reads CASRPGTGGTGELFF. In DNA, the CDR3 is TGTGCCAGCCGCCCCGGGACAGGTGGTACCGGGGAGCTGTTTTTT. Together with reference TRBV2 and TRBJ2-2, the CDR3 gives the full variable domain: EPEVTQTPSHQVTQMGQEVILRCVPISNHLYFYWYRQILGQKVEFLVSFYNNEISEKSEIFDDQFSVERPDGSNFTLKIRSTKLEDSAMYFCASRPGTGGTGELFFGEGSRLTVL.